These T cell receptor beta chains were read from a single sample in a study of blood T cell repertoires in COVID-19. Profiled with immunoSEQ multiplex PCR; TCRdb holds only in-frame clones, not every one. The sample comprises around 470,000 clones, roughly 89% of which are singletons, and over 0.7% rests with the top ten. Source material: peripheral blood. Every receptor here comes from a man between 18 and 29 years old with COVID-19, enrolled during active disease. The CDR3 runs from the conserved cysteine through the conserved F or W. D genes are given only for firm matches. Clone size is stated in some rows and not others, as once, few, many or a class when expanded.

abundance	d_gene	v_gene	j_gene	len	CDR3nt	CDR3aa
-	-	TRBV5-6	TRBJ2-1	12	TGTGCCAGCAGCTTGGGCGGGAATGAGCAGTTCTTC	CASSLGGNEQFF
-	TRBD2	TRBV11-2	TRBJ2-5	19	TGTGCCAGCAGCCGCCGGGTCCGGGCTAGCGGGGGTCAAGGGGAGACCCAGTACTTC	CASSRRVRASGGQGETQYF
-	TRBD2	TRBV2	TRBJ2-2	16	TGTGCCAGCAGGGGGGGACTAGGGGCCAACACCGGGGAGCTGTTTTTT	CASRGGLGANTGELFF
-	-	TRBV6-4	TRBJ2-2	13	TGTGCCAGCAGAGGACAGTACACCGGGGAGCTGTTTTTT	CASRGQYTGELFF
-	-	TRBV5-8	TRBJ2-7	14	TGTGCCAGCAGCTTCGGCCAGGGTAAAAACGAGCAGTACTTC	CASSFGQGKNEQYF
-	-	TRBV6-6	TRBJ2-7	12	TGTGCCAGCAGTTCTCGGGGCTACGAGCAGTACTTC	CASSSRGYEQYF
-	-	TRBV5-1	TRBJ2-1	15	TGCGCCAGCAGCTGGGACGGGGACCTTACAGGGGAGCAGTTCTTC	CASSWDGDLTGEQFF
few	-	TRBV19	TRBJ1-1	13	TGTGCCAGTAGTATTCGGGTGAACACTGAAGCTTTCTTT	CASSIRVNTEAFF
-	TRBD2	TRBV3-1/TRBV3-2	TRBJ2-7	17	TGTGCCAGCAGCCCCCGAAGGGGAGGGAGGATAGGATACGAGCAGTACTTC	CASSPRRGGRIGYEQYF
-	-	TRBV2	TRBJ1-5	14	TGTGCCAGCAGCGCTCAGGGTGGCAATCAGCCCCAGCATTTT	CASSAQGGNQPQHF
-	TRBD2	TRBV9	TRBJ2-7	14	TGTGCCAGCAGCCCGAGCGGGAGGGTTTACGAGCAGTACTTC	CASSPSGRVYEQYF
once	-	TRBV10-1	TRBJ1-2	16	TGCGCCAGCAGGAAGGGGTGGGAGGGTGCTAACTATGGCTACACCTTC	CASRKGWEGANYGYTF
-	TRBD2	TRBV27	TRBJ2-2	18	TGTGCCAGCAGTTTAGCGGGACTAGCGGGAGGTCGGACCGGGGAGCTGTTTTTT	CASSLAGLAGGRTGELFF
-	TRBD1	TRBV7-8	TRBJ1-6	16	TGTGCCAGCAGCTATAGGGCCGGGACAGGGGATTCACCCCTCCACTTT	CASSYRAGTGDSPLHF
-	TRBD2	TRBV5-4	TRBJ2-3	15	TGTGCCAGCAGCCATCAAGGACTAGGCACAGATACGCAGTATTTT	CASSHQGLGTDTQYF
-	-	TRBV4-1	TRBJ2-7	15	TGCGCCAGCAGCCAAGGGTGGGCCAGATCCTACGAGCAGTACTTC	CASSQGWARSYEQYF
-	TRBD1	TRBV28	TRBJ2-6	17	TGTGCCAGCAATATTGCGGACAGGCACTCTGGGGCCAACGTCCTGACTTTC	CASNIADRHSGANVLTF
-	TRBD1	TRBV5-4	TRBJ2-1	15	TGTGCCAGCAGCTACTCCGGGACAGGGGGCCGGGAGCAGTTCTTC	CASSYSGTGGREQFF
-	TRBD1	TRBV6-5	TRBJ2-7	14	TGTGCCAGCAGTTACGGGACAGGCGCTTACGAGCAGTACTTC	CASSYGTGAYEQYF
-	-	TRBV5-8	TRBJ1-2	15	TGTGCCAGCAGCCTCAGTAATAAAGGGGTCTATGGCTACACCTTC	CASSLSNKGVYGYTF
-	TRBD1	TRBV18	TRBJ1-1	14	TGTGCCAGCTCACCCCGACAGGGGAACACTGAAGCTTTCTTT	CASSPRQGNTEAFF
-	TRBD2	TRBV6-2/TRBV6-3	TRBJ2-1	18	TGTGCCAGCAGTTACCGGTTATATGGGGCCGGGGGGAACAATGAGCAGTTCTTC	CASSYRLYGAGGNNEQFF
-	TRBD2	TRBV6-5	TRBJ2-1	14	TGTGCCAGCAGTTACGCGGGAGAGGTCAATGAGCAGTTCTTC	CASSYAGEVNEQFF
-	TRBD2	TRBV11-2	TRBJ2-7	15	TGTGCCAGCAGGTCGGGACTAGCGGGAGGAGACGAGCAGTACTTC	CASRSGLAGGDEQYF
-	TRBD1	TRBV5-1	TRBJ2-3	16	TGCGCCAGCAGCTTAGGTACAGGGGGTGGCACAGATACGCAGTATTTT	CASSLGTGGGTDTQYF
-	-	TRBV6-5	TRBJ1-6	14	TGTGCCAGCAGGGAGGACTCCTATAATTCACCCCTCCACTTT	CASREDSYNSPLHF
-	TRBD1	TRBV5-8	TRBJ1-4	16	TGTGCCAGCAGCTTGGGAGGGGACAGGGGTAATGAAAAACTGTTTTTT	CASSLGGDRGNEKLFF
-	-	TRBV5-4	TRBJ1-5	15	TGTGCCAGCAGCATTGGGGGCTATAGCAATCAGCCCCAGCATTTT	CASSIGGYSNQPQHF
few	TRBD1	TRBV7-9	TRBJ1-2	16	TGTGCCAGCAGCTCGCAATATGCCGACAGGGACGGTGGCTACACCTTC	CASSSQYADRDGGYTF
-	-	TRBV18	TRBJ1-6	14	TGTGCCAGCTCACAAGTACAGGGAAATTCACCCCTCCACTTT	CASSQVQGNSPLHF
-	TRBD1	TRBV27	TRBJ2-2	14	TGTGCCAGCAGTCGAGGGGGCGCGGGCGGGGAGCTGTTTTTT	CASSRGGAGGELFF
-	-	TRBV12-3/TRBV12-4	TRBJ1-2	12	TGTGCCAGCAGTTTGAATCAGAGGGGCTACACCTTC	CASSLNQRGYTF
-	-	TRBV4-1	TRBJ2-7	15	TGCGCCAGCAGCCAAGCGGGAGTGGGAGGTTACGAGCAGTACTTC	CASSQAGVGGYEQYF
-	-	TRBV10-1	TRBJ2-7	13	TGCGCCAGCAGTGAGGCGGGGTGGTACGAGCAGTACTTC	CASSEAGWYEQYF
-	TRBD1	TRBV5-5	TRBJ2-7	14	TGTGCCAGCAGCAGGACAGGGGGCAGCGACGAGCAGTACTTC	CASSRTGGSDEQYF
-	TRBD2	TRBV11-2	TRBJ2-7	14	TGTGCCAGCAGCCCCTTAGCGGGGCCTGCCGAGCAGTACTTC	CASSPLAGPAEQYF
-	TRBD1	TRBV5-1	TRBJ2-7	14	TGCGCCAGCAGCTTGGGGACAGGGATCCACGAGCAGTACTTC	CASSLGTGIHEQYF